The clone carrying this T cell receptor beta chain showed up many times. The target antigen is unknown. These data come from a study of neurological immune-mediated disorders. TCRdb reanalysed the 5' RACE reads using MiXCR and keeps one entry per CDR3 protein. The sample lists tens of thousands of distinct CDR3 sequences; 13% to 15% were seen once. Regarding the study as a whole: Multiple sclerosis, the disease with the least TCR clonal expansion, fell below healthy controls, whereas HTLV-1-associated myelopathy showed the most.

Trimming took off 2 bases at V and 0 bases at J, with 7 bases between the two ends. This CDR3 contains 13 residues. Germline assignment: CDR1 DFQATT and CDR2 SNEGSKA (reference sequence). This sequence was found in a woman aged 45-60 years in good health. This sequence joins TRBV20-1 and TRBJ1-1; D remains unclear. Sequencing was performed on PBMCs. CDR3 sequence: CSARSALNTEAFF. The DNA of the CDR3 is TGCAGTGCTAGATCCGCTTTGAACACTGAAGCTTTCTTT.